This T cell receptor beta chain stems from a study of T cell clonality in common variable immunodeficiency. Findings of the study overall: Common variable immunodeficiency TCR beta sequences reportedly had fewer deletions and N-nucleotide insertions.

The CDR3 extends over 16 amino acids. From germline, CDR1 is DFQATT and CDR2 SNEGSKA (reference sequence). Unmatched junction bases numbered 13, after V lost 6 bases and J lost 3 bases. This clone was recorded at least ten times. Its matching antigen is unknown. The CDR3 end lies 3 residues beyond the end of the read and is filled in from the germline J gene. Equal genomic DNA amounts from CVID and control samples were sequenced. Sequencing used immunoSEQ multiplex PCR; TCRdb keeps in-frame clones, though not all of them. The sample contains 25,000 or so clones, none of them singletons. CVID subjects were 15 or so female and roughly 31 male, aged about 8 to 70. No CVID subject was ill or on immunomodulatory drugs when sampled.

The V and J genes are TRBV20-1 and TRBJ2-3; TRBD2 aligns across 9 bases. Material for sequencing was peripheral blood mononuclear cells. The clonotype comes from a human donor with common variable immunodeficiency. CDR3 sequence reads: CSATSGAGGLTDTQYF. The sequenced part of the CDR3 DNA is TGCAGTGCCACATCAGGGGCGGGAGGGCTTACAGATACG.